The 16 T cell receptor beta chains reported below all come from one sample, sequenced in a study of control samples from healthy donors and cancer patients. Method: immunoSEQ multiplex PCR; TCRdb's copy keeps in-frame clones and lacks some. The sample includes under 200,000 clones, just over 90% of them seen just once. The sample consisted of blood. The source of these receptors is a woman aged 55-69 years in good health.

The chain combines TRBV15 with TRBJ2-3; D may be TRBD2 (7 bases). Germline assignment: CDR1 LNHNV and CDR2 YYDKDF (reference sequence). The CDR3 length is 16 residues. Trimming removed 1 base from V and 2 bases from J, with 13 bases in between. Written as DNA, the CDR3 is TGTGCCACCAGCAGAGGTGGCGGGGGCCTCACAGATACGCAGTATTTT. Translation gives CATSRGGGGLTDTQYF.

V and J are TRBV5-4 and TRBJ2-1; 7 bases fit TRBD2. Germline V CDR1 and CDR2: SGHNT, YYREEE (reference sequence). V shed 4 bases, J shed 4 bases, and the junction held 11 bases outside the gene matches. This CDR3 comprises 16 residues. The CDR3 bases are TGTGCCAGCAGCCCGACTGCGGCTAGCGGATACAATGAGCAGTTCTTC. It yields the protein CASSPTAASGYNEQFF.

The chain recombines TRBV2 with TRBJ1-2; D unresolved. The V and J ends lost 7 bases and 2 bases respectively, with 11 bases between them. This CDR3 contains 13 residues. In germline, CDR1 is SNHLY, CDR2 FYNNEI. The chain's CDR3 is CASTRLSNYGYTF. CDR3 in DNA: TGTGCCAGCACCCGACTCTCCAACTATGGCTACACCTTC.

V and J are TRBV4-3 and TRBJ2-7; D perhaps matches TRBD1 (6 bases). The germline V gene encodes CDR1 LGHNA and CDR2 YSLEER. The CDR3 consists of 15 residues. Trimming took 0 bases from V and 4 from J, leaving 13 bases between them. CDR3 DNA: TGCGCCAGCAGCCAAGATACGTCAGGGGTGTACGAGCAGTACTTC. It yields the protein CASSQDTSGVYEQYF.

This chain uses TRBV2 with TRBJ2-3; no clear D. The CDR3 loop spans 12 amino acids. Trimming removed 6 bases from V and 5 bases from J, with 9 bases in between. Germline values: CDR1 SNHLY, CDR2 FYNNEI. This chain's CDR3 is CASRGFEDTQYF. For the CDR3, the DNA is TGTGCCAGCAGGGGATTCGAAGATACGCAGTATTTT.

This chain connects TRBV18 to TRBJ2-2, with D uncertain. Trimming shortened V by 0 bases and J by 2 bases, and 10 bases separated the two germline ends. There are 16 residues in the CDR3. Germline V gives CDR1 KGHSH, CDR2 LQKENI. Here the CDR3 reads CASSPPSILNTGELFF. CDR3 in DNA: TGTGCCAGCTCACCACCGAGCATCCTCAACACCGGGGAGCTGTTTTTT.

This clone was observed a handful of times. V is TRBV12-3 or TRBV12-4 and J is TRBJ2-1; possibly TRBD2 for D (6 bases). Trimming took off 1 base at V and 10 bases at J, with 11 bases between the two ends. The CDR3 contains 13 residues. In DNA form, the CDR3 reads TGTGCCAGCAGTTTAGGGCCAGGAGGGGAGCAGTTCTTC. It encodes CASSLGPGGEQFF.

This chain uses TRBV18 with TRBJ2-3, with 10 bases aligning to TRBD2. Germline V gives CDR1 KGHSH, CDR2 LQKENI. The CDR3 contains 14 residues. V was clipped by 5 bases and J by 4 bases; unmatched bases: 3. In DNA form, the CDR3 reads TGTGCCAGCTCAACTAGCGGGATATCAGATACGCAGTATTTT. Translated, it gives CASSTSGISDTQYF. Using reference TRBV18 and TRBJ2-3 for the parts outside the CDR3, the full variable domain is NAGVMQNPRHLVRRRGQEARLRCSPMKGHSHVYWYRQLPEEGLKFMVYLQKENIIDESGMPKERFSAEFPKEGPSILRIQQVVRGDSAAYFCASSTSGISDTQYFGPGTRLTVL.

The J gene is TRBJ2-1, the V gene TRBV12-3 or TRBV12-4; D possibly corresponds to TRBD1 (5 bases). The CDR3 runs to 13 residues. Trimming removed 8 bases at V and 7 bases at J, with 15 bases between. CDR3 loop: CASRRGWVNEQFF. CDR3 bases: TGTGCCAGCCGAAGGGGCTGGGTGAATGAGCAGTTCTTC.

The rearrangement joins TRBV10-3 to TRBJ1-4; D might be TRBD1 (6 bases). The CDR3 runs 15 residues. Looked up from germline, CDR1 is ENHRY and CDR2 is SYGVKD. With 5 bases removed from V and 7 bases from J, the gap between germline ends came to 17 bases. The CDR3 DNA sequence: TGTGCCATCAGTCCTTCGTCAGGAGGGGGTGAAAAACTGTTTTTT. It codes for CAISPSSGGGEKLFF.

The chain joins TRBV7-2 to TRBJ1-3; TRBD1 matches at 8 bases. J was trimmed by 4 bases and V by 4 bases; bases with no gene match: 6. The CDR3 extends over 15 amino acids. The germline V gene encodes CDR1 SGHTA and CDR2 FQGNSA. The CDR3 here is CASSSQGALGNTIYF. DNA of the CDR3: TGTGCCAGCAGCTCGCAGGGGGCGCTGGGAAACACCATATATTTT.

This sequence joins TRBV4-3 and TRBJ1-1, with unresolved D. The CDR3 runs 13 residues. Germline V gene data show CDR1 as LGHNA and CDR2 as YSLEER. V was clipped by 0 bases and J by 3 bases, with 5 bases between them. The CDR3 DNA reads TGCGCCAGCAGCCAAGATGGCGACACTGAAGCTTTCTTT. Translating gives CASSQDGDTEAFF.

The J gene is TRBJ1-2, the V gene TRBV14; the D is unclear. Trimming took 1 base from V and 6 from J, leaving 21 bases between them. The CDR3 sequence is 17 residues long. Germline CDR1 SGHDN, CDR2 FVKESK. The CDR3 coding sequence is TGTGCCAGCAGCCAAGCCCTTGGCGCGGCTCCTACCAATGGCTACACCTTC. Amino acid sequence: CASSQALGAAPTNGYTF.

The chain combines TRBV3-1 (or the pseudogene TRBV3-2) with TRBJ1-2, with 8 bases matching TRBD1. Germline assignment: CDR1 LGHDT and CDR2 YNNKEL (reference sequence). The CDR3 covers 17 residues. V dropped 4 bases and J dropped 5; count of bases not matched to a gene: 15. CDR3 nucleotide sequence: TGTGCCAGCAGCCGAACAGGGGGTTCCCCTCTTTGGTATGGCTACACCTTC. Translation gives CASSRTGGSPLWYGYTF.

The CDR3 sequence is CASSRTGGFQPQHF. The DNA for the CDR3 is TGTGCCAGCAGTCGGACAGGGGGCTTTCAGCCCCAGCATTTT. The gene calls are TRBV2 and TRBJ1-5; 11 bases fit TRBD1. Germline CDR1 SNHLY, CDR2 FYNNEI. The CDR3 consists of 14 residues. V lost 5 bases, J lost 6 bases, and 3 bases stayed unmatched. The variable domain in full, with the rest retrieved from reference TRBV2 and TRBJ1-5, is EPEVTQTPSHQVTQMGQEVILRCVPISNHLYFYWYRQILGQKVEFLVSFYNNEISEKSEIFDDQFSVERPDGSNFTLKIRSTKLEDSAMYFCASSRTGGFQPQHFGDGTRLSIL.

The chain employs TRBV4-2 and TRBJ2-2; 8 positions agree with TRBD2. CDR1 and CDR2 (germline): LGHNA, YNFKEQ. V dropped 2 bases and J dropped 1; count of bases not matched to a gene: 3. The CDR3 is made up of 16 amino acids. CDR3 amino acids: CASSQFSGMNTGELFF. DNA of the CDR3: TGTGCCAGCAGCCAATTTAGCGGGATGAACACCGGGGAGCTGTTTTTT.